A selection of T cell receptor beta chains follows, all from one sample in a study of cytomegalovirus exposure and HLA in healthy donors. The repertoire was sequenced with immunoSEQ multiplex PCR; TCRdb's copy has only in-frame clones and lacks some. Here the sample spans approximately 300,000 clones, about nine tenths being singletons. The source material was PBMCs. Receptors were obtained from a woman under 30 in good health and CMV-seronegative. The CDR3 runs from the conserved cysteine through the conserved F or W. Fields, in order: J gene, V gene, D gene, clone size, CDR3 DNA, CDR3 protein. D genes are given only for firm matches. Expanded clones are given a class, and other clones once, few, many or no size at all.

>TRBJ2-5|TRBV9|TRBD1|NA
TGTGCCAGCAGCTACGGACAGGGGGAGACCCAGTACTTC
CASSYGQGETQYF
>TRBJ2-1|TRBV7-3|NA|NA
TGTGCCAGCAGCCCGGACAGAGATGATGAGCAGTTCTTC
CASSPDRDDEQFF
>TRBJ1-5|TRBV7-3|TRBD1|NA
TGTGCCAGCAGCCGACAGGGTGATCAGCCCCAGCATTTT
CASSRQGDQPQHF
>TRBJ2-7|TRBV4-3|NA|NA
TGCGCCAGCAGCCAGTATCGACAGAGCTCCTACGAGCAGTACTTC
CASSQYRQSSYEQYF
>TRBJ2-7|TRBV27|TRBD2|NA
TGTGCCAGCAGTCGGCGGACTAGTACGGGCGAGCAGTACTTC
CASSRRTSTGEQYF
>TRBJ2-1|TRBV5-6|NA|NA
TGTGCCAGCAGCTTAAGGGGGCCGTCTAGCGCCCGGAAGGAGCAGTTCTTC
CASSLRGPSSARKEQFF
>TRBJ2-7|TRBV7-2|NA|NA
TGTGCCAGCAGCTTAACAGGAACCGACGAGCAGTACTTC
CASSLTGTDEQYF
>TRBJ2-1|TRBV6-5|NA|once
TGTGCCAGCAGTTACGAGGCTAGCGAGTACAATGAGCAGTTCTTC
CASSYEASEYNEQFF
>TRBJ1-5|TRBV2|NA|NA
TGTGCCAGCAGTGTGGGCAGTTCCCCCAATCAGCCCCAGCATTTT
CASSVGSSPNQPQHF
>TRBJ2-3|TRBV5-1|TRBD2|NA
TGCGCCAGCCGGAGGCGGGAGGGCACAGATACGCAGTATTTT
CASRRREGTDTQYF
>TRBJ2-3|TRBV5-1|NA|NA
TGCGCCAGCAGTCCACAACTAGATTTTTCCACAGATACGCAGTATTTT
CASSPQLDFSTDTQYF
>TRBJ1-2|TRBV11-2|NA|NA
TGTGCCAGCAGAAGGGACACCCTCTATGGCTACACCTTC
CASRRDTLYGYTF
>TRBJ1-1|TRBV5-4|NA|NA
TGTGCCAGCAGCGTGACAGGAGCGAACACTGAAGCTTTCTTT
CASSVTGANTEAFF
>TRBJ2-7|TRBV6-6|TRBD1|NA
TGTGCCAGCAGTCCACCCGGGACAGGGGCCTACGAGCAGTACTTC
CASSPPGTGAYEQYF
>TRBJ1-1|TRBV6-5|TRBD1|NA
TGTGCCAGCAGTTACTTAAAGGGACAGTCGAACACTGAAGCTTTCTTT
CASSYLKGQSNTEAFF
>TRBJ1-1|TRBV5-1|TRBD1|NA
TGCGCCAGCAGCCAAGGACAGGGGGTTGAAGCTTTCTTT
CASSQGQGVEAFF
>TRBJ2-3|TRBV4-3|TRBD2|NA
TGCGCCAGCAGCCAAGATTCCCTAGCGGGAGTCTCCACAGATACGCAGTATTTT
CASSQDSLAGVSTDTQYF
>TRBJ1-1|TRBV30|NA|NA
TGTGCCTGGAGCCGAGTTGTAGTACAGGGCTTAGGCACTGAAGCTTTCTTT
CAWSRVVVQGLGTEAFF
>TRBJ1-4|TRBV6-5|TRBD1|NA
TGTGCCAGCAGTGCAACAGGGGATGAAAAACTGTTTTTT
CASSATGDEKLFF
>TRBJ2-7|TRBV7-2|NA|NA
TGTGCCAGCAGGGGTGGGGGCCGATCCTCCTACGAGCAGTACTTC
CASRGGGRSSYEQYF
>TRBJ2-3|TRBV14|TRBD2|NA
TGTGCCAGCAGCCAAGATGCGCCTTGGGGCCGGGAGGTTATAGATACGCAGTATTTT
CASSQDAPWGREVIDTQYF
>TRBJ1-4|TRBV7-9|TRBD1|once
TGTGCCAGCAGCTGGGGGACAGATGCTAATGAAAAACTGTTTTTT
CASSWGTDANEKLFF
>TRBJ2-7|TRBV9|TRBD1|NA
TGTGCCAGCAGCCCATACGGACAGGGATACTACGAGCAGTACTTC
CASSPYGQGYYEQYF
>TRBJ2-1|TRBV5-1|NA|NA
TGCGCCAGCAGCTTGGCCCTTAGGGGCAATGAGCAGTTCTTC
CASSLALRGNEQFF
>TRBJ2-7|TRBV7-6|TRBD1|NA
TGTGCCAGCAGCCGATGGGGGACAGAACGGGGCGAGCAGTACTTC
CASSRWGTERGEQYF
>TRBJ2-7|TRBV6-1|TRBD1|NA
TGTGCCAGCCTACCGGATGACAGGGGGGGCTACGAGCAGTACTTC
CASLPDDRGGYEQYF
>TRBJ2-1|TRBV9|NA|NA
TGTGCCAGCAGCGTAGGGGGCAGTGCCTACAATGAGCAGTTCTTC
CASSVGGSAYNEQFF
>TRBJ1-5|TRBV4-1|NA|NA
TGCGCCAGCAGCCCACCAGGCAGGCGAGATCAGCCCCAGCATTTT
CASSPPGRRDQPQHF
>TRBJ2-7|TRBV5-5|NA|NA
TGTGCCAGCAGCCCGACGACATACGAGCAGTACTTC
CASSPTTYEQYF
>TRBJ2-7|TRBV6-6|NA|NA
TGTGCCAGCAGTTACTCACGGTCGCGGGAGCAGTACTTC
CASSYSRSREQYF
>TRBJ2-7|TRBV9|NA|NA
TGTGCCAGCAGCGTAGCGGAGACTGGTGGTACCTACGAGCAGTACTTC
CASSVAETGGTYEQYF
>TRBJ1-2|TRBV27|NA|NA
TGTGCCAGCAGCCCCGAGTCCGCCTATGGCTACACCTTC
CASSPESAYGYTF
>TRBJ2-7|TRBV6-5|TRBD2|NA
TGTGCCAGCAGTTACGCTACTAGCGGCCCCTACGAGCAGTACTTC
CASSYATSGPYEQYF
>TRBJ1-1|TRBV6-1|TRBD1|NA
TGTGCCAGCAGTGAACAGGGTCAGGGGGAGTTTAACACTGAAGCTTTCTTT
CASSEQGQGEFNTEAFF
>TRBJ1-2|TRBV7-9|NA|few
TGTGCCAGCAGCTCAAGCCACTATGGCTACACCTTC
CASSSSHYGYTF
>TRBJ1-4|TRBV5-1|NA|NA
TGCGCCAGCAGCTCGGTACCCGAAGATGAAAAACTGTTTTTT
CASSSVPEDEKLFF
>TRBJ1-4|TRBV4-3|NA|NA
TGCGCCAGCAGCCTAGAAGAACCCGTGTTGGAGGCTAATGAAAAACTGTTTTTT
CASSLEEPVLEANEKLFF
>TRBJ2-5|TRBV27|TRBD2|NA
TGTGCCAGTCGACTAGCGGGAGCCTCGCGGGAGACCCAGTACTTC
CASRLAGASRETQYF
>TRBJ2-6|TRBV25-1|TRBD1|NA
TGTGCCAGCAGTGAAGACAGGGCTGGGGCCAACGTCCTGACTTTC
CASSEDRAGANVLTF
>TRBJ2-7|TRBV7-9|NA|NA
TGTGCCAGCAGCTTAGTTAGGGGTAACGACGAGCAGTACTTC
CASSLVRGNDEQYF
>TRBJ2-5|TRBV2|TRBD2|NA
TGTGCCAGCATCCACCCGGGAGGACAGACCCAGTACTTC
CASIHPGGQTQYF
>TRBJ2-3|TRBV7-2|NA|NA
TGTGCCAGCAGCTTAGTGGTAGTCGGCACAGATACGCAGTATTTT
CASSLVVVGTDTQYF
>TRBJ2-5|TRBV29-1|NA|once
TGCAGCGCCGGAGGGGGGGGCGGAGAGACCCAGTACTTC
CSAGGGGGETQYF
>TRBJ2-7|TRBV18|NA|NA
TGTGCCAGCTCACAGGGACAACCCTACGAGCAGTACTTC
CASSQGQPYEQYF
>TRBJ2-3|TRBV6-6|NA|NA
TGTGCCAGCAGTTCGAGGATACCCGACTCTACGCAGTATTTT
CASSSRIPDSTQYF
>TRBJ2-6|TRBV7-2|NA|NA
TGTGCCAGCAGCTTACAGTCCTCTGGGGCCAACGTCCTGACTTTC
CASSLQSSGANVLTF
>TRBJ2-7|TRBV6-5|NA|NA
TGTGCCAGCAGTTCAGTCCAGGGGCGCGGTTTCGAGCAGTACTTC
CASSSVQGRGFEQYF
>TRBJ1-1|TRBV7-9|TRBD1|NA
TGTGCCAGCGGGGTTACAGGGGGCGGGGAAGCTTTCTTT
CASGVTGGGEAFF
>TRBJ2-1|TRBV18|NA|NA
TGTGCCAGCTCACCACTCATCGACAGTGGCGATGAGCAGTTCTTC
CASSPLIDSGDEQFF
>TRBJ2-7|TRBV4-1|TRBD1|NA
TGCGCCAGCAGCCCGGGGGACAGGGGAACCTACGAGCAGTACTTC
CASSPGDRGTYEQYF
>TRBJ2-3|TRBV7-6|NA|NA
TGTGCCAGCAGCCCCAACCCCCGAACTAGTTCAGATACGCAGTATTTT
CASSPNPRTSSDTQYF
>TRBJ2-7|TRBV19|TRBD2|NA
TGTGCCAGTATGGAACTAGCGGGAGGAGGGGAGCAGTACTTC
CASMELAGGGEQYF
>TRBJ2-7|TRBV7-9|TRBD1|NA
TGTGCCAGCAGCCAGGACAGGGGGCGGGAGCAGTACTTC
CASSQDRGREQYF
>TRBJ1-2|TRBV5-1|NA|NA
TGCGCCAGCAGCTATCCCGACACCAACTATGGCTACACCTTC
CASSYPDTNYGYTF